Reported below is one T cell receptor (beta chain). This entry is derived from a study of blood T cell repertoires in COVID-19. Looking at the study overall: Whether acute or convalescent, the COVID-19 samples came from the United States, Italy and Spain.

In the source study's methods: From reference gene primer amplification, estimates of nucleated cell counts were derived. Assay used: immunoSEQ multiplex PCR; TCRdb lists only in-frame clones, some missing. The V and J calls and clone size were taken over from that table, and D and trimming were inferred from the DNA. The profile shows 250,000 to 300,000 clones, 85% to 90% of them singletons. CDR3 length: 15 residues. The junction had 10 bases not matched to a gene; V was cut back by 7 bases and J by 4 bases. Per germline, CDR1 MNHEY and CDR2 SVGAGI. This clonotype was obtained from a man aged 18 to 29 with active or convalescent COVID-19. The rearrangement links TRBV6-5 to TRBJ1-1, with 9 bases fitting TRBD1. Sequencing input: peripheral blood. Here the CDR3 reads CASNTGGDESTEAFF. The CDR3 DNA sequence: TGTGCCAGCAATACAGGGGGCGACGAGAGCACTGAAGCTTTCTTT.